The text below deals with one T cell receptor (beta chain). The CDR3 extends over 20 amino acids. In germline, CDR1 is SGHRS, CDR2 YFSETQ. Trimming pared 6 bases from V and 0 bases from J, leaving 28 bases between. TCRdb redid the calling of the 5' RACE reads with MiXCR, one entry per CDR3 protein. The sample has roughly 8,200 distinct CDR3 sequences, 55% to 80% seen once; the top ten hold more than 3.5%. J is TRBJ1-3 and V is TRBV5-1; tentative D call: TRBD1 (6 bases). The sequenced sample consisted of tumor-infiltrating naive CD4+ T cells sorted from the breast tumor. The sample's subset: naive CD4+ T cells, CD4+CD45RA+CD25-. The receptor's source is a female donor with breast cancer. The CDR3, as DNA: TGCGCCAGCATCCTGTGGCAGGGGCGATGGCGGGCGATCTCTGGAAACACCATATATTTT. It translates to CASILWQGRWRAISGNTIYF.